Included here is one T cell receptor beta chain sequence, with context. The sample originates from a study of blood T cell repertoires in COVID-19. Study details: COVID-19 samples collected from the United States, Italy and Spain covered acute and convalescent phases.

V lost 8 bases and J lost 7, with 17 bases in between. There are 13 residues in the CDR3. Germline CDR1 and CDR2: GTSNPN and SVGIG (reference sequence). Produced via immunoSEQ multiplex PCR; TCRdb's table is partial and in-frame only. The repertoire consists of about 260,000 clones, with around 90% occurring once and the leading ten covering 3.5% to 4.5%. The J gene is TRBJ1-4, the V gene TRBV30, with D possibly TRBD1 on 5 matching bases. The sequence derives from a man in his 60s who had recovered from COVID-19. The sequencing input was peripheral blood. The CDR3, as DNA: TGTGCCGGAGTCGCAGGGATCGGTGAAAAACTGTTTTTT. It translates to CAGVAGIGEKLFF. The whole variable domain, filled in from reference TRBV30 and TRBJ1-4, reads SQTIHQWPATLVQPVGSPLSLECTVEGTSNPNLYWYRQAAGRGLQLLFYSVGIGQISSEVPQNLSASRPQDRQFILSSKKLLLSDSGFYLCAGVAGIGEKLFFGSGTQLSVL.